Following are 16 T cell receptor beta chains from one sample sequenced in a study of identical twins. TCRdb ran MiXCR on the 5' RACE reads and lists one entry per CDR3 protein. The table includes approximately 890,000 distinct CDR3 sequences, about 12% detected once. Another study also made use of these data, one on yellow fever vaccine responses in identical twins.

Sequenced material: PBMCs. The origin of the receptors is a woman younger than 30 in good health.

This sequence joins TRBV3-1 and TRBJ2-4; 8 bases are shared with TRBD2. This CDR3 region has 17 residues. Germline CDR1 reads LGHDT; CDR2 reads YNNKEL (reference sequence). Losses at the gene ends were 4 bases for V and 1 base for J; bases not matched to a gene: 9. CDR3 nucleotide sequence: TGTGCCAGCAGCCCGCTGGCGGGGGGTCATGCCAAAAACATTCAGTACTTC. It yields the protein CASSPLAGGHAKNIQYF. The full variable domain, in which reference TRBV3-1 and TRBJ2-4 provide the parts outside the CDR3, is DTAVSQTPKYLVTQMGNDKSIKCEQNLGHDTMYWYKQDSKKFLKIMFSYNNKELIINETVPNRFSPKSPDKAHLNLHINSLELGDSAVYFCASSPLAGGHAKNIQYFGAGTRLSVL.

This clonotype turned up a few times. The V call is TRBV7-3, the J call TRBJ2-1; 7 bases are shared with TRBD2. There are 15 residues in the CDR3. Germline V gene lookup returns CDR1 SGHTA and CDR2 FQGTGA. The junction had 8 bases not matched to a gene; V was cut back by 2 bases and J by 7 bases. CDR3 region: CASSLLGGVGNEQFF. The CDR3 DNA is TGTGCCAGCAGCTTATTGGGGGGGGTCGGAAATGAGCAGTTCTTC.

This sequence joins TRBV6-5 and TRBJ1-2; D gene ambiguous. Germline V CDR1 and CDR2: MNHEY, SVGAGI. Trimming removed 2 bases at V and 0 bases at J, with 7 bases between. CDR3 length: 14 residues. Written as DNA, the CDR3 is TGTGCCAGCAGTTACGCGACATCTAACTATGGCTACACCTTC. This gives the protein CASSYATSNYGYTF.

J is TRBJ2-7 and V is TRBV18; 7 bases map to TRBD2. This CDR3 contains 16 residues. From germline, CDR1 is KGHSH and CDR2 LQKENI. The V segment lost 3 bases and the J segment 0 bases; nucleotides outside the gene matches: 8. For the CDR3, the DNA is TGTGCCAGCTCACCTTCGACCGGGGGGAGCTCCTACGAGCAGTACGTC. Translating gives CASSPSTGGSSYEQYV.

V gene TRBV7-9 combines with J gene TRBJ2-5; TRBD2 agrees at 9 bases. Germline values: CDR1 SEHNR, CDR2 FQNEAQ (reference sequence). The CDR3 runs 16 residues. V lost 10 bases to trimming and J lost 2 bases; unmatched junction nucleotides: 14. The CDR3 DNA sequence: TGTGCCAACAGAAAGGGGAGCGGGGGGACTCAAGAGACCCAGTACTTC. It specifies CANRKGSGGTQETQYF.

There are many counts of this clonotype. In DNA form, the CDR3 reads TGTGCCAGCAGCTTAATCCCGGGACAGGGGGTAAAGGAGCAGTTCTTC. It codes for CASSLIPGQGVKEQFF. The chain uses TRBV5-5 and TRBJ2-1; 11 bases are shared with TRBD1. The germline V gene has CDR1 SGHKS and CDR2 YYEKEE (reference sequence). V gave up 2 bases and J gave up 10 bases; unmatched junction bases: 11. The CDR3 has 16 residues.

There are a few counts of this clonotype. The V gene is TRBV5-1, the J gene TRBJ2-3; 9 bases map to TRBD1. CDR3 length equals 16 residues. CDR1 and CDR2 (germline): SGHRS, YFSETQ. Losses at the gene ends were 3 bases for V and 8 bases for J; bases not matched to a gene: 13. The CDR3 protein is CASSSRTGAASGTQYF. CDR3 nucleotides: TGCGCCAGCAGCTCCCGGACAGGGGCGGCCTCGGGTACGCAGTATTTT.

This clonotype turned up a few times. The rearrangement joins TRBV19 to TRBJ2-1; D remains unclear. V lost 1 base and J 5 bases, leaving 9 bases between the germline ends. In germline, CDR1 is LNHDA, CDR2 SQIVND (reference sequence). The CDR3 loop spans 14 amino acids. The CDR3 DNA sequence: TGTGCCAGTAGTATAGGTCCGCCGCACAATGAGCAGTTCTTC. This gives the protein CASSIGPPHNEQFF.

This clonotype came up many times. This rearrangement joins TRBV4-2 to TRBJ2-3; 7 positions match TRBD1. The CDR3 extends over 15 amino acids. Germline V gene lookup returns CDR1 LGHNA and CDR2 YNFKEQ. V lost 2 bases to trimming and J lost 2 bases; unmatched junction nucleotides: 4. The CDR3 DNA reads as TGTGCCAGCAGCCAAACAGGGGACAACACAGATACGCAGTATTTT. Protein: CASSQTGDNTDTQYF.

The chain couples TRBV20-1 to TRBJ1-1; no reliable D call. The V gene's germline CDR1 is DFQATT and CDR2 SNEGSKA (reference sequence). Trimming cost V 4 bases and J 6 bases, with 18 bases left between them. The CDR3 is 14 amino acids. The CDR3 DNA is TGCAGTGCTACCACGCCCCCAGGTGGCGCTGAAGCTTTCTTT. It yields the protein CSATTPPGGAEAFF.

The CDR3 coding sequence is TGTGCCAGCACTTCCCAGGGTTTGACTAATGAAAAACTGTTTTTT. Its protein product is CASTSQGLTNEKLFF. The chain carries TRBV12-3 or TRBV12-4 and TRBJ1-4, with D possibly TRBD1 on 5 matching bases. V was clipped by 7 bases and J by 2 bases, with 14 bases between them. CDR3 length: 15 amino acids.

A few counts support this clonotype. The rearrangement uses TRBV6-1 and TRBJ2-7, with D unclear. CDR3 length: 13 residues. Germline V CDR1 and CDR2: MNHNS, SASEGT. With 3 bases removed from V and 2 bases from J, the gap between germline ends came to 8 bases. CDR3: CASSEQPTYEQYV. The CDR3 nucleotides read TGTGCCAGCAGTGAGCAGCCTACCTACGAGCAGTACGTC.

The chain carries TRBV7-6 and TRBJ2-1; TRBD2 aligns across 7 bases. The trim removed 5 bases at V and 7 bases at J, leaving 8 bases unmatched. The CDR3 runs to 14 residues. Germline-derived CDR1 and CDR2 are SGHVS and FNYEAQ. This CDR3 is CASSPGGSANEQFF. CDR3 in DNA: TGTGCCAGCAGCCCTGGCGGGAGTGCAAATGAGCAGTTCTTC. Variable domain in full (rest from reference TRBV7-6 and TRBJ2-1): GAGVSQSPRYKVTKRGQDVALRCDPISGHVSLYWYRQALGQGPEFLTYFNYEAQQDKSGLPNDRFSAERPEGSISTLTIQRTEQRDSAMYRCASSPGGSANEQFFGPGTRLTVL.

This clonotype was recorded many times. This chain joins TRBV6-5 and TRBJ2-3; TRBD1 or TRBD2 may be the D gene (5 bases each). The V gene lost 8 bases and the J gene lost 5 bases, with 8 bases spanning the gap. The CDR3 has 11 residues. From germline, CDR1 is MNHEY and CDR2 SVGAGI. CDR3 protein: CASLGEDTQYF. Written as DNA, the CDR3 is TGTGCCAGCCTGGGGGAAGATACGCAGTATTTT.

This clonotype was seen at least ten times. The chain links TRBV6-6 to TRBJ1-1, with D possibly matching TRBD1 (5 bases). The germline V gene encodes CDR1 MNHNY and CDR2 SVGAGI (reference sequence). Trimming removed 6 bases at V and 8 bases at J, with 13 bases between. The CDR3 sequence is 12 residues long. In DNA, the CDR3 is TGTGCCAGCAGCCCAGGAGGGGCGGAAGCTTTCTTT. Protein sequence: CASSPGGAEAFF.

This clonotype has a count of ten or more. At one of its ends the junction is not consistent with the germline gene, which may arise from a read error. The V gene is TRBV7-9, the J gene TRBJ2-5, with 7 bases that match TRBD1. The CDR3 contains 13 residues. The germline CDR1 and CDR2 sequences are SEHNR and FQNEAQ (reference sequence). The CDR3 loop reads CASSLFRGETQYF. CDR3 coding DNA: TGCGCCAGCAGCTTGTTCAGGGGGGAGACCCAGTACTTC.